This TCR beta chain appears in the sequencing data of a study of T cell changes during pregnancy in multiple sclerosis (dated by TCRdb to about 2019). Study-wide context: The study examined how the T cell repertoire changed over the course of pregnancy in women with multiple sclerosis.

Receptor amplification or capture employed the immunoSEQ multiplex PCR assay. The table comes from immuneACCESS by way of TCRdb, which keeps in-frame sequences with V and J called. Part of the clones is missing from these tables; in studies checked, under half for an unresolved V gene and the rest for unknown reasons. The sample has fewer than 95,000 clones on record, almost 95% of them singletons. Around 2.3% of the sample rests with the top ten. According to the germline V gene, CDR1 reads SNHLY and CDR2 reads FYNNEI. Compared with germline, V lacks 5 bases and J lacks 4 bases; bases without a gene match: 8. The CDR3 starts with the cysteine, ends with the phenylalanine, and has 14 residues. Only the CDR3 portion is preserved as DNA: 42 bases, with reading frame beginning at the first base. Of note for this clone: The antigen this receptor binds is unknown. It has no much larger one-base neighbor in the sample; base qualities were not kept.

This sequence was found in a female donor with multiple sclerosis, enrolled in a pregnancy study. Material: peripheral blood, obtained in the third trimester of pregnancy. The rearranged segments are TRBV2 and TRBJ2-7, and TRBD1 matches 7 of the central bases. The DNA sequence follows: TGTGCCAGCAGTTACCAGGGGGTTATATACGAGCAGTACTTC. This gives the protein CASSYQGVIYEQYF.